This entry describes one TCR beta chain. Produced via immunoSEQ multiplex PCR; TCRdb's table is partial and in-frame only. The table has fewer than 500,000 clones, approximately 90% seen once. The CDR3 extends over 15 amino acids. Trimming removed 6 bases from V and 5 bases from J; junction bases left unmatched: 6. Germline V lookup: CDR1 SGHVS, CDR2 FQNEAQ. These data come from a study of blood T cell repertoires in COVID-19. About the study: T cells, B-cell-depleted T cells, or PBMCs supplied cDNA or gDNA.

The chain uses TRBV7-8 and TRBJ2-2, with 10 bases matching TRBD2. The TCR originated in a woman aged 18-35 years with acute COVID-19. Sequenced material: PBMCs or T cells enriched from blood (not recorded which). The CDR3: CASRSLAGVTGELFF. Here the CDR3 DNA reads TGTGCCAGCAGATCTCTAGCGGGGGTTACCGGGGAGCTGTTTTTT.